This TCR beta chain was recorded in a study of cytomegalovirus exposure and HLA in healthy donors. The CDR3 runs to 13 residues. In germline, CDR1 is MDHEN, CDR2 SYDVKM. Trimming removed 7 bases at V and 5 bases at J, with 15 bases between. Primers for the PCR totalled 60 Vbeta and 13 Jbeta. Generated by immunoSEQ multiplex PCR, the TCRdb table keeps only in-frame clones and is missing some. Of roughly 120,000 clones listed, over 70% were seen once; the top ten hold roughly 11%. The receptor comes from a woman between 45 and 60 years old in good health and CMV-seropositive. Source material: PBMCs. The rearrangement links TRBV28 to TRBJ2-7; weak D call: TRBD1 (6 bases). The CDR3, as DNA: TGTGCCAGCATGACGACTTACAGGGACGAGCAGTACTTC. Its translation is CASMTTYRDEQYF.